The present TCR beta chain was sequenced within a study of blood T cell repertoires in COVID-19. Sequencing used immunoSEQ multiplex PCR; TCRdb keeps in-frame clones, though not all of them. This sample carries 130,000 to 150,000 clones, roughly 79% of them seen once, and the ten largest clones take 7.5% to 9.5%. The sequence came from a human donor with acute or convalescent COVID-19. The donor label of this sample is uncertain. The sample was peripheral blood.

The CDR3 DNA sequence: TGTGCCAGCAGTTACATCAGGGGTGGAACTGGAAACACCATATATTTT. This codes for CASSYIRGGTGNTIYF. The gene calls are TRBV6-2 or TRBV6-3 and TRBJ1-3; D is perhaps TRBD1 (6 bases). Trimming shortened V by 2 bases and J by 2 bases, and 13 bases separated the two germline ends. The CDR3 loop spans 16 amino acids. Germline-derived CDR1 and CDR2 are MNHEY and SVGEGT.